The 10 T cell receptor beta chains below were found in one sample sequenced in a study of response to subunit inactivated influenza vaccine. TCRdb ran MiXCR on the RT-PCR reads and lists one entry per CDR3 protein. This sample carries about 700,000 distinct CDR3 sequences, 14% of them seen once, and the ten largest clones take 7.6%. The sequencing here drew on PBMCs from blood, taken 14 days before vaccination. The source of these receptors is a middle-aged man who received an inactivated influenza vaccine.

The CDR3 sequence is CSANPGRASDEQFF. In DNA form, the CDR3 reads TGCAGTGCTAATCCCGGGAGGGCCTCTGATGAGCAGTTCTTC. V is TRBV20-1 and J is TRBJ2-1; 8 bases agree with TRBD2. With 4 bases clipped from V and 8 bases from J, the junction kept 10 bases outside the gene matches. The V gene's germline CDR1 is DFQATT and CDR2 SNEGSKA (reference sequence). CDR3 length: 14 residues.

The sample holds a few counts of this clonotype. The chain has TRBV7-6 and TRBJ1-2, with 8 bases fitting TRBD1. Per germline, CDR1 SGHVS and CDR2 FNYEAQ. The CDR3 contains 13 residues. V shed 5 bases, J shed 6 bases, and the junction held 5 bases outside the gene matches. CDR3 amino acids: CASSADRGDGYTF. The CDR3 DNA follows: TGTGCCAGCAGCGCCGACAGGGGAGATGGCTACACCTTC.

This clonotype showed up just a few times. For the CDR3, the DNA is TGCGCCAGCAGCCAGGCTAGCGGATCCTACAATGAGCAGTTCTTC. Residues: CASSQASGSYNEQFF. The rearrangement uses TRBV4-1 and TRBJ2-1; 7 bases are shared with TRBD2. Germline-derived CDR1 and CDR2 are MGHRA and YSYEKL. With 3 bases clipped from V and 1 base from J, the junction kept 3 bases outside the gene matches. The CDR3 spans 15 residues.

This clonotype was recorded at least ten times. This chain uses TRBV10-3 with TRBJ2-3; 8 nucleotides align to TRBD2. Trimming took 10 bases from V and 3 from J; bases not matched to a gene: 15. CDR1 and CDR2 from the germline V gene are ENHRY and SYGVKD. This CDR3 region has 16 residues. The DNA of the CDR3 is TGTGCCACCCTCCAGTCGTCTAGCGGGTTTACAGATACGCAGTATTTT. This encodes CATLQSSSGFTDTQYF.

The chain combines TRBV6-2 or TRBV6-3 with TRBJ2-2; D possibly corresponds to TRBD1 (5 bases). Per the germline V gene, CDR1 is MNHEY and CDR2 is SVGEGT. This CDR3 contains 14 residues. The ends were cut back, 6 bases at V and 5 bases at J, with 13 bases in the middle. The CDR3 coding sequence is TGTGCCAGCAGCATCAGGGCCGGAACCGGGGAGCTGTTTTTT. It is translated as CASSIRAGTGELFF.

This clonotype has a count of ten or more. V gene TRBV7-2 combines with J gene TRBJ2-2, with D perhaps TRBD2 (5 bases). V dropped 3 bases and J dropped 4 bases, with 18 bases sitting between them. The CDR3 consists of 17 residues. Germline CDR1 SGHTA, CDR2 FQGNSA. This CDR3 reads CASSFGNGVASTGELFF. The CDR3 nucleotides are TGTGCCAGCAGCTTTGGAAACGGCGTAGCGTCCACCGGGGAGCTGTTTTTT.

This clonotype was recorded a few times. The V and J genes are TRBV20-1 and TRBJ1-5; D perhaps matches TRBD1 (5 bases). The germline V gene has CDR1 DFQATT and CDR2 SNEGSKA (reference sequence). Between the trimmed V and J ends, which lost 5 bases and 4 bases, there was a span of 15 bases. This CDR3 region has 14 residues. The CDR3 loop is CSAQIPEGNQPQHF. CDR3 sequence (DNA): TGCAGTGCTCAAATACCGGAGGGGAATCAGCCCCAGCATTTT.

This clonotype has a single count. The chain has TRBV15 and TRBJ2-2; D is unclear. V was clipped by 5 bases and J by 5 bases, with 6 bases between them. Germline values: CDR1 LNHNV, CDR2 YYDKDF (reference sequence). The CDR3 loop spans 12 amino acids. The CDR3 spells CATSEVTGELFF. CDR3 bases: TGTGCCACCAGCGAGGTGACCGGGGAGCTGTTTTTT.

CDR3 DNA sequence: TGTGCCAGCAGTGAAACTCCGACTTCCTACGAGCAGTACTTC. Translating gives CASSETPTSYEQYF. The gene calls are TRBV2 and TRBJ2-7; D gene unclear. Between the trimmed V and J ends, which lost 2 bases and 1 base, there was a span of 9 bases. Germline V lookup: CDR1 SNHLY, CDR2 FYNNEI. The length of the CDR3 is 14 residues.

The chain uses TRBV7-9 and TRBJ2-1, with D possibly TRBD1 on 6 matching bases. The CDR3 totals 15 residues. Germline CDR1 and CDR2: SEHNR and FQNEAQ (reference sequence). The V and J ends lost 1 base and 5 bases respectively, with 12 bases between them. CDR3: CASSLGPAGDNEQFF. Written as DNA, the CDR3 is TGTGCCAGCAGCTTAGGACCCGCAGGGGACAATGAGCAGTTCTTC.